The 30 T cell receptor beta chains presented below share a single source sample, sequenced in a study of T-cell reconstitution after alpha-beta-depleted transplantation in children. This sample's TCRbeta library carried unique molecular identifier barcodes. TCRdb ran MiXCR on the PCR reads and lists one entry per CDR3 protein. Of fewer than 1 million distinct CDR3 sequences in the sample, 15% to 20% were seen once. The sample consisted of PBMCs, mostly from graft donor cells, taken 360 days after TCRalphabeta/CD19-depleted stem cell transplant. These receptors all come from a male patient aged 10-17 years who had a stem cell transplant for acute lymphoblastic leukemia, so the T cells may come from the graft donor.

This clonotype showed up just a few times. The V call is TRBV9, the J call TRBJ2-7, with D uncertain. Germline V gives CDR1 SGDLS, CDR2 YYNGEE. The V and J ends lost 2 bases and 4 bases respectively, with 16 bases between them. CDR3 length: 15 residues. The CDR3 here is CASSVKAHADYEQYF. For the CDR3, the DNA is TGTGCCAGCAGCGTGAAGGCCCACGCCGATTACGAGCAGTACTTC.

The J gene is TRBJ2-7, the V gene TRBV10-1; TRBD1 is a possible D gene (6 bases). The CDR3 is made up of 14 amino acids. Per the germline V gene, CDR1 is WNHNN and CDR2 is SYGVQD (reference sequence). V was cut by 3 bases and J by 4 bases, with 13 bases left in between. DNA of the CDR3: TGCGCCAGCAGTGAAGGACAGCCTGGATACGAGCAGTACTTC. As protein: CASSEGQPGYEQYF.

CDR3 region: CASSLGHTSQYF. In nucleotides, the CDR3 is TGTGCCAGCAGCTTGGGTCATACTTCGCAGTATTTT. This sequence joins TRBV11-2 and TRBJ2-3; no firm D call. Trimming left V 3 bases short and J 10 bases short, with 11 bases between. The CDR3 spans 12 residues. Looked up from germline, CDR1 is SGHAT and CDR2 is FQNNGV.

The chain carries TRBV9 and TRBJ2-2; no clear D gene. Germline CDR1 is SGDLS and CDR2 is YYNGEE. The CDR3 totals 14 residues. The V and J ends lost 2 bases and 2 bases respectively, with 7 bases between them. The CDR3 loop is CASSVAVNTGELFF. Written as DNA, the CDR3 is TGTGCCAGCAGCGTCGCGGTTAACACCGGGGAGCTGTTTTTT. The full variable domain, in which reference TRBV9 and TRBJ2-2 provide the parts outside the CDR3, is DSGVTQTPKHLITATGQRVTLRCSPRSGDLSVYWYQQSLDQGLQFLIQYYNGEERAKGNILERFSAQQFPDLHSELNLSSLELGDSALYFCASSVAVNTGELFFGEGSRLTVL.

Notes on this clonotype: The junction and the germline gene differ at one end; a read error may be behind it. The rearrangement links TRBV19 to TRBJ2-1, with D perhaps TRBD2 (7 bases). The CDR3 consists of 16 residues. Germline CDR1 LNHDA, CDR2 SQIVND (reference sequence). CDR3 sequence: CASGIGGPQKLDEQFF. The CDR3 nucleotides are TGTGCCAGTGGTATCGGGGGGCCCCAGAAATTGGATGAGCAGTTCTTC. The variable domain in full, completed from reference TRBV19 and TRBJ2-1, reads DGGITQSPKYLFRKEGQNVTLSCEQNLNHDAMYWYRQDPGQGLRLIYYSQIVNDFQKGDIAEGYSVSREKKESFPLTVTSAQKNPTAFYLCASGIGGPQKLDEQFFGPGTRLTVL.

In its sample, this clonotype was seen a few times. The CDR3 reads CSARDRGTRNYGYTF. The CDR3 DNA reads TGCAGTGCGCGGGACAGGGGGACGAGAAACTATGGCTACACCTTC. V is TRBV20-1 and J is TRBJ1-2; 11 bases agree with TRBD1. The CDR3 extends over 15 amino acids. The V and J ends lost 6 bases and 2 bases, in that order; junction bases with no gene match: 8. Germline CDR1 DFQATT, CDR2 SNEGSKA (reference sequence).

The chain combines TRBV3-1 with TRBJ2-6, with D unresolved. The V end lost 0 bases, the J end lost 2 bases, and 8 bases lay between the germline ends. Germline V lookup: CDR1 LGHDT, CDR2 YNNKEL (reference sequence). The CDR3 has 16 amino acids. The CDR3 loop reads CASSQEVAAGANVLTF. The CDR3 bases are TGTGCCAGCAGCCAAGAGGTGGCAGCTGGGGCCAACGTCCTGACTTTC.

CDR3 in DNA: TGCAGTGCTAGTGTTCCGGACACTCGCTACGAGCAGTACTTC. It yields the protein CSASVPDTRYEQYF. The chain has TRBV20-1 and TRBJ2-7; the D gene is possibly TRBD1 (5 bases). The V and J ends lost 3 bases and 3 bases respectively, with 15 bases between them. There are 14 residues in the CDR3. Germline CDR1 and CDR2: DFQATT and SNEGSKA (reference sequence).

Many counts were recorded for this clonotype. The chain is built from TRBV12-3 or TRBV12-4 and TRBJ2-7, with 10 bases fitting TRBD2. The J segment lost 0 bases and the V segment lost 7 bases, leaving 6 bases of the junction unmatched. The CDR3 runs 15 residues. This chain's CDR3 is CASTVAGGTSYEQYF. The CDR3 DNA reads as TGTGCCAGCACCGTAGCGGGAGGTACCTCCTACGAGCAGTACTTC.

The chain carries TRBV4-1 and TRBJ2-7, with a tentative D call TRBD2 (6 bases). Trimming shortened V by 4 bases and J by 2 bases, and 12 bases separated the two germline ends. The CDR3 consists of 14 residues. CDR1 and CDR2 from the germline V gene are MGHRA and YSYEKL. The CDR3 reads CASSLTRMAYEQYF. The CDR3 DNA reads TGCGCCAGCAGCCTGACTAGAATGGCCTACGAGCAGTACTTC.

The chain links TRBV4-1 to TRBJ2-7, with unresolved D. The CDR3 sequence is 15 residues long. V lost 0 bases and J 2 bases, leaving 11 bases between the germline ends. CDR1 and CDR2 from the germline V gene are MGHRA and YSYEKL. This chain's CDR3 is CASSQEGRSPYEQYF. Here the CDR3 DNA reads TGCGCCAGCAGCCAAGAGGGCAGGAGCCCCTACGAGCAGTACTTC.

V and J are TRBV18 and TRBJ1-2; possibly TRBD1 for D (6 bases). Germline V gene sequence: CDR1 KGHSH, CDR2 LQKENI. CDR3 length: 16 amino acids. V was shortened by 2 bases and J by 4 bases, with 17 bases between the two germline ends. The CDR3 reads CASSPSPGEVGYGYTF. The CDR3 nucleotides read TGTGCCAGCTCACCAAGCCCAGGGGAAGTGGGCTATGGCTACACCTTC. Full variable domain (outside the CDR3, taken from reference TRBV18 and TRBJ1-2): NAGVMQNPRHLVRRRGQEARLRCSPMKGHSHVYWYRQLPEEGLKFMVYLQKENIIDESGMPKERFSAEFPKEGPSILRIQQVVRGDSAAYFCASSPSPGEVGYGYTFGSGTRLTVV.

This clonotype has only a few counts. The rearrangement uses TRBV15 and TRBJ2-3; D is uncertain. Germline loops: CDR1 LNHNV, CDR2 YYDKDF (reference sequence). The CDR3 is 16 amino acids. With 1 base removed from V and 5 bases from J, the gap between germline ends came to 16 bases. The CDR3 sequence: CATSRGTRRRRDTQYF. The CDR3 coding sequence is TGTGCCACCAGCAGAGGTACACGGCGACGGAGAGATACGCAGTATTTT. Full variable domain (missing parts from reference TRBV15 and TRBJ2-3): DAMVIQNPRYQVTQFGKPVTLSCSQTLNHNVMYWYQQKSSQAPKLLFHYYDKDFNNEADTPDNFQSRRPNTSFCFLDIRSPGLGDTAMYLCATSRGTRRRRDTQYFGPGTRLTVL.

This clonotype was seen a few times. The CDR3 region has the DNA TGTGCCATCGCGGGAGGCTACGAGCAGTACTTC. Protein sequence: CAIAGGYEQYF. The chain joins TRBV10-3 to TRBJ2-7, with 8 bases lining up with TRBD2. CDR1 is ENHRY, CDR2 SYGVKD, per germline. The V gene end was trimmed by 8 bases and the J gene end by 3 bases; junction bases not matched to a gene: 0. The CDR3 is 11 amino acids.

The J gene is TRBJ2-1, the V gene TRBV29-1; 9 nucleotides match TRBD2. CDR1 is SQVTM and CDR2 is ANQGSEA in the germline V gene. J lost 7 bases, V lost 4 bases, and 5 bases had no gene match. This CDR3 comprises 13 residues. CDR3 in DNA: TGCAGCGTTGTACCGGGACTAGCAAATGAGCAGTTCTTC. This gives the protein CSVVPGLANEQFF.

This clonotype has a handful of counts. This sequence joins TRBV7-3 and TRBJ2-3, with 9 bases fitting TRBD2. V lost 3 bases to trimming and J lost 9 bases; unmatched junction nucleotides: 13. Per germline, CDR1 SGHTA and CDR2 FQGTGA. This CDR3 comprises 16 residues. CDR3 bases: TGTGCCAGCAGCTTCATGGGACTAGCCGGGGGTAGGACGCAGTATTTT. This gives the protein CASSFMGLAGGRTQYF.

This clonotype appeared a few times. The rearrangement uses TRBV9 and TRBJ2-2; a weak D match, TRBD1 (5 bases). Trimming took 4 bases from V and 1 from J, leaving 26 bases between them. Germline V lookup: CDR1 SGDLS, CDR2 YYNGEE. This CDR3 has 20 amino acids. In nucleotides, the CDR3 is TGTGCCAGCAGCCTCAAAGCCAGGGCCATCGTTAATCGGAACACCGGGGAGCTGTTTTTT. Translation: CASSLKARAIVNRNTGELFF.

This clonotype turned up a few times. This chain joins TRBV20-1 and TRBJ2-1, with 8 positions matching TRBD2. Trimming at V came to 0 bases and at J to 9 bases, leaving 10 bases not matched to a gene. CDR1 and CDR2 from the germline V gene are DFQATT and SNEGSKA (reference sequence). The length of the CDR3 is 15 residues. CDR3 amino acids: CSARDGTRRVGEQFF. Written as DNA, the CDR3 is TGCAGTGCTAGAGATGGGACTAGGAGGGTGGGTGAGCAGTTCTTC.

The J gene is TRBJ2-6, the V gene TRBV5-1; 12 bases fit TRBD1. The CDR3 extends over 17 amino acids. V shed 4 bases and J 4 bases; nucleotides not matched to a gene: 6. Germline values: CDR1 SGHRS, CDR2 YFSETQ. The DNA of the CDR3 is TGCGCCAGCAGCGCCGGGACAGGGGGCGGCGGGGCCAACGTCCTGACTTTC. This gives the protein CASSAGTGGGGANVLTF.

In nucleotides, the CDR3 is TGCGCCAGCCAGGCTGGGGCCAACGTCCTGACTTTC. Its translation is CASQAGANVLTF. This chain connects TRBV5-1 to TRBJ2-6; D is uncertain. This CDR3 is built from 12 residues. V lost 7 bases, J lost 2 bases, and 4 bases lay in between. CDR1 SGHRS and CDR2 YFSETQ come from the germline V gene.

The table lists this clonotype with a few counts. DNA for the CDR3: TGCAGCGTTGAAGATTTTGACGACTCCTACGAGCAGTACTTC. Amino acids: CSVEDFDDSYEQYF. This chain connects TRBV29-1 to TRBJ2-7; D is ambiguous. V dropped 0 bases and J dropped 0 bases, with 9 bases sitting between them. Germline V gene lookup returns CDR1 SQVTM and CDR2 ANQGSEA. This CDR3 is 14 amino acids long.

This clonotype was observed a handful of times. The DNA for the CDR3 is TGTGCCAGCAGGTATACCGGGACAGCAACTAATGAAAAACTGTTTTTT. Translating gives CASRYTGTATNEKLFF. The V gene is TRBV7-9, the J gene TRBJ1-4; 7 bases are shared with TRBD1. The V gene end was trimmed by 6 bases and the J gene end by 0 bases; junction bases not matched to a gene: 7. The CDR3 runs 16 residues. CDR1 is SEHNR and CDR2 is FQNEAQ in the germline V gene (reference sequence).

The chain combines TRBV11-2 with TRBJ2-7; possible D gene TRBD2, 6 bases. Germline lookup yields CDR1 SGHAT and CDR2 FQNNGV. This CDR3 has 13 amino acids. The ends were cut back, 8 bases at V and 3 bases at J, with 14 bases in the middle. The DNA for the CDR3 is TGTGCCAGCGGTGGGGGGATGGGCTACGAGCAGTACTTC. It yields the protein CASGGGMGYEQYF.

The V and J genes are TRBV10-2 and TRBJ1-5; the D gene is possibly TRBD1 (5 bases). The CDR3 has 14 residues. V dropped 0 bases and J dropped 5 bases, with 8 bases sitting between them. Looked up from germline, CDR1 is WSHSY and CDR2 is SAAADI. The CDR3 is CASSESRGDQPQHF. The DNA of the CDR3 is TGCGCCAGCAGTGAGTCGAGGGGCGATCAGCCCCAGCATTTT.

The chain joins TRBV6-5 to TRBJ2-2; 14 nucleotides line up with TRBD2. The CDR3 consists of 18 residues. The V segment lost 0 bases and the J segment 6 bases; nucleotides outside the gene matches: 6. Germline lookup yields CDR1 MNHEY and CDR2 SVGAGI. The CDR3: CASSYSEGTSGSPGELFF. The CDR3 nucleotides read TGTGCCAGCAGTTACTCGGAGGGGACTAGCGGGAGCCCCGGGGAGCTGTTTTTT.

The V call is TRBV24-1, the J call TRBJ2-3; 9 nucleotides agree with TRBD2. Germline assignment: CDR1 KGHDR and CDR2 SFDVKD. This CDR3 comprises 15 residues. J lost 4 bases, V lost 2 bases, and 3 bases had no gene match. Here the CDR3 DNA reads TGTGCCACCAGTGATTCGGCGGGAGGGGCAGATACGCAGTATTTT. This codes for CATSDSAGGADTQYF.

This clonotype was found a few times. This sequence joins TRBV9 and TRBJ2-1, with 14 bases lining up with TRBD2. CDR3 length equals 18 residues. J was trimmed by 5 bases and V by 0 bases; bases with no gene match: 7. Germline CDR1 reads SGDLS; CDR2 reads YYNGEE. The CDR3 loop reads CASSVERGGLAGDNEQFF. DNA of the CDR3: TGTGCCAGCAGCGTAGAGAGGGGGGGACTAGCGGGAGACAATGAGCAGTTCTTC.

This clonotype was detected a few times. The V and J genes are TRBV4-1 and TRBJ1-4, with D tentatively TRBD1 (5 bases). CDR3 length: 17 residues. Looked up from germline, CDR1 is MGHRA and CDR2 is YSYEKL. V dropped 1 base and J dropped 0 bases, with 12 bases sitting between them. The CDR3 DNA is TGCGCCAGCAGCCAAGCATTGAGGGGATCAACTAATGAAAAACTGTTTTTT. It yields the protein CASSQALRGSTNEKLFF.

The chain is built from TRBV2 and TRBJ2-2, with 7 bases identical to TRBD1. CDR1 and CDR2 from the germline V gene are SNHLY and FYNNEI. The CDR3 runs to 15 residues. V lost 8 bases to trimming and J lost 0 bases; unmatched junction nucleotides: 6. The CDR3 is CASRSQGANTGELFF. CDR3 bases: TGTGCCAGCCGGAGTCAGGGGGCGAACACCGGGGAGCTGTTTTTT.

The chain joins TRBV28 to TRBJ2-1; 11 bases are a match to TRBD2. Germline V gene lookup returns CDR1 MDHEN and CDR2 SYDVKM. This CDR3 has 16 amino acids. V was clipped by 5 bases and J by 2 bases; unmatched bases: 5. Here the CDR3 reads CASSILLAGAYNEQFF. CDR3 DNA: TGTGCCAGCAGTATACTACTAGCGGGAGCCTACAATGAGCAGTTCTTC.